This record concerns one T cell receptor (beta chain) sequence. The V gene end was trimmed by 2 bases and the J gene end by 4 bases; junction bases not matched to a gene: 1. CDR3 length: 14 amino acids. The germline gives CDR1 SGDLS, CDR2 YYNGEE. Documented time point: blood 2 weeks post-SBRT. Treatment denoted: 15 Gy SBRT to primary tumor, nephrectomy 4 weeks later. These data come from a study of radiation and T cells in renal cell carcinoma. Assay used: immunoSEQ multiplex PCR; TCRdb lists only in-frame clones, some missing. Among 100,000 to 150,000 clones listed, around 82% were seen once. This specimen was blood, taken from a patient whose treatment included radiotherapy and nephrectomy. The V call is TRBV9, the J call TRBJ1-5, with TRBD1 matching over 9 bases. This receptor was taken from a man aged 45 to 65 with renal cell carcinoma. The CDR3 sequence is CASSVTGGNQPQHF. CDR3 nucleotide sequence: TGTGCCAGCAGCGTGACAGGGGGGAATCAGCCCCAGCATTTT.